This TCR beta chain was found in a study of chemoradiotherapy in HPV16-positive cancers. Deletions cut 7 bases from V and 6 bases from J, with 21 bases between. The germline gives CDR1 LNHDA, CDR2 SQIVND (reference sequence). This CDR3 has 15 amino acids. Some clones are missing from TCRdb's copy, which holds only in-frame ones; the method was immunoSEQ multiplex PCR. The sample has fewer than 40,000 clones, 88% seen once. Repeated repertoire sampling spanned the course of chemoradiotherapy. This receptor was identified in a human donor with HPV-associated anogenital cancer. V is TRBV19 and J is TRBJ1-1, with a tentative D call TRBD1 (5 bases). Sequencing was performed on blood, taken from a patient who underwent chemoradiotherapy. CDR3 amino acids: CASTLNTGGFPEAFF. The CDR3 DNA reads as TGTGCCAGTACACTTAATACAGGAGGTTTTCCTGAAGCTTTCTTT.